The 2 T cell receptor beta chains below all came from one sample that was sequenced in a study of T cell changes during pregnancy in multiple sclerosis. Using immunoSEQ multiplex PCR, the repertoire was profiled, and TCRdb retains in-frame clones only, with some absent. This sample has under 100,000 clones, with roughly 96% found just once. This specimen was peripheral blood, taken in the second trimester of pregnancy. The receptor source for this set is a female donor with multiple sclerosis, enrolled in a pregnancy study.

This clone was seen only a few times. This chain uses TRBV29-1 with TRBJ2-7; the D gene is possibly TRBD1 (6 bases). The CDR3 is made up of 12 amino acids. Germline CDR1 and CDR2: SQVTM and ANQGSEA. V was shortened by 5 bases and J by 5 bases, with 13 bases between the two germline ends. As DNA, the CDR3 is TGCAGCGTTCCCACAGGGACCGACGAGCAGTACTTC. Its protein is CSVPTGTDEQYF.

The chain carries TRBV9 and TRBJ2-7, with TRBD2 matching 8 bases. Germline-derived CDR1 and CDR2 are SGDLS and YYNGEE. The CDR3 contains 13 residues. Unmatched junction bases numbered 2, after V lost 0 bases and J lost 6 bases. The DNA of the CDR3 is TGTGCCAGCAGCGTAGCTCTAGCGGGCGAGCAGTACTTC. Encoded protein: CASSVALAGEQYF. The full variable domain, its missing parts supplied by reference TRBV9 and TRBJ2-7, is DSGVTQTPKHLITATGQRVTLRCSPRSGDLSVYWYQQSLDQGLQFLIQYYNGEERAKGNILERFSAQQFPDLHSELNLSSLELGDSALYFCASSVALAGEQYFGPGTRLTVT.